The rows below give T cell receptor beta chains drawn from one sample of a study of T cell repertoires in cytomegalovirus infection. No antigens are known for them. Via MiXCR, TCRdb re-called the reads, giving one row per CDR3 protein. The sample consists of approximately 730,000 distinct CDR3 sequences, 25% to 30% of them appearing once. The specimen was cultured CD8+ T cells from PBMCs, collected from culture after CMV antigen stimulation. Receptors were obtained from a human donor in good health (CMV status not recorded). Some clones in this sample may be carry-over from other donors' samples. Both conserved end residues are part of each CDR3. The order of the fields is V gene, D gene, clone size, J gene, CDR3 protein, CDR3 DNA. D genes are given only for firm matches. Expanded clones are given a class, and other clones once, few, many or no size at all.

TRBV7-6	-	-	TRBJ2-1	CASNPGGGGNEQFF	TGTGCCAGCAACCCGGGTGGAGGCGGCAATGAGCAGTTCTTC
TRBV6-2/TRBV6-3	-	-	TRBJ2-1	CAIRKGGRYNEQFF	TGTGCCATCCGTAAGGGGGGCAGGTACAATGAGCAGTTCTTC
TRBV19	-	-	TRBJ1-5	CASSRDTWVGFFAQPQHF	TGTGCCAGTAGTAGAGATACATGGGTAGGGTTTTTTGCTCAGCCCCAGCATTTT
TRBV7-3	-	-	TRBJ1-6	CASSLTDGNNSPLHF	TGTGCCAGCAGCTTAACGGACGGAAATAATTCACCCCTCCACTTT
TRBV7-8	TRBD2	many	TRBJ2-7	CASSLRLGGISSYEQYF	TGTGCCAGCAGCTTAAGATTGGGGGGGATCAGCTCCTACGAGCAGTACTTC
TRBV7-8	-	many	TRBJ1-4	CASSLEGVTNEKLFF	TGTGCCAGCAGCTTAGAAGGAGTAACTAATGAAAAACTGTTTTTT
TRBV7-6	-	many	TRBJ1-1	CASSLLRSHHTEAFF	TGTGCCAGCAGCTTACTTAGAAGCCACCACACTGAAGCTTTCTTT
TRBV27	-	-	TRBJ1-2	CASSPTGTPLGYTF	TGTGCCAGCAGCCCCACCGGGACCCCGCTTGGCTACACCTTC
TRBV2	-	-	TRBJ1-2	CASSGGGGYGYTF	TGTGCCAGCAGTGGCGGGGGAGGCTATGGCTACACCTTC
TRBV24-1	-	-	TRBJ2-2	CATSSRVNTGELFF	TGTGCCACCAGTTCCCGGGTGAACACCGGGGAGCTGTTTTTT
TRBV7-6	-	many	TRBJ2-3	CASRPSVTSTDTQYF	TGTGCCAGCAGACCATCCGTGACTAGCACAGATACGCAGTATTTT
TRBV7-2	-	many	TRBJ2-1	CASSLARQSYNEQFF	TGTGCCAGCAGCTTAGCGCGACAGTCATACAATGAGCAGTTCTTC
TRBV10-3	-	-	TRBJ2-1	CAISVGGGPYNEQFF	TGTGCCATCTCCGTTGGGGGGGGGCCGTACAATGAGCAGTTCTTC
TRBV4-3	TRBD1	few	TRBJ1-4	CASSQPSGTVNEKLFF	TGCGCCAGCAGCCAACCCTCCGGGACAGTTAATGAAAAACTGTTTTTT
TRBV7-9	TRBD2	-	TRBJ2-5	CASSPLAGGYQETQYF	TGTGCCAGCAGCCCCTTAGCGGGGGGTTACCAAGAGACCCAGTACTTC
TRBV18	-	-	TRBJ1-5	CASSPSRQQHQPQHF	TGTGCCAGCTCACCATCTAGGCAACAGCATCAGCCCCAGCATTTT
TRBV27	-	-	TRBJ2-2	CASSSTGPIAELFF	TGTGCCAGCAGTTCTACAGGGCCCATCGCGGAGCTGTTTTTT
TRBV11-3	-	-	TRBJ2-2	CASSFKSMDTGELFF	TGTGCCAGCAGCTTCAAGAGTATGGACACCGGGGAGCTGTTTTTT
TRBV7-2	TRBD1	-	TRBJ1-2	CASSLAPRGMEGYTF	TGTGCCAGCAGCTTAGCCCCCAGGGGGATGGAGGGCTACACCTTC
TRBV28	-	few	TRBJ2-1	CASSHRDNYNEQFF	TGTGCCAGCAGCCACCGGGACAATTACAATGAGCAGTTCTTC
TRBV6-5	-	few	TRBJ2-2	CASRLKFGGDTGELFF	TGTGCCAGCAGGCTGAAGTTCGGAGGGGACACCGGGGAGCTGTTTTTT
TRBV7-9	-	once	TRBJ2-1	CASSSFVGQYYNEQFF	TGTGCCAGCAGCTCTTTCGTGGGGCAATACTACAATGAGCAGTTCTTC
TRBV10-3	-	few	TRBJ2-2	CAILSGTTANTGELFF	TGTGCCATCCTATCCGGGACGACAGCGAACACCGGGGAGCTGTTTTTT
TRBV15	TRBD2	-	TRBJ2-3	CATSRGGRASTDTQYF	TGTGCCACCAGCAGAGGCGGGAGAGCTAGCACAGATACGCAGTATTTT
TRBV27	TRBD1	-	TRBJ2-7	CASSSGQALGEQYF	TGTGCCAGCAGTTCTGGACAGGCTTTGGGGGAGCAGTACTTC
TRBV5-6	-	-	TRBJ2-3	CASRGVAVTQYF	TGTGCCAGCCGCGGGGTAGCGGTTACGCAGTATTTT
TRBV14	-	-	TRBJ1-2	CASSQEQFYGYTF	TGTGCCAGCAGCCAAGAGCAGTTTTATGGCTACACCTTC
TRBV9	-	-	TRBJ2-5	CASSPYAGAVGETQYF	TGTGCCAGCAGCCCCTACGCGGGGGCAGTAGGAGAGACCCAGTACTTC
TRBV29-1	-	few	TRBJ1-2	CSVSRGVIYGYTF	TGCAGCGTTTCCCGAGGGGTAATCTATGGCTACACCTTC
TRBV27	-	-	TRBJ2-1	CASSFFGPGNEQFF	TGTGCCAGCAGTTTTTTCGGTCCGGGGAATGAGCAGTTCTTC
TRBV12-5	-	-	TRBJ2-2	CASGLVRGSRTGELFF	TGTGCTAGTGGTTTGGTTAGGGGTTCTCGCACCGGGGAGCTGTTTTTT
TRBV24-1	-	-	TRBJ1-1	CATSRGGRSTEAFF	TGTGCCACCAGTCGAGGGGGGAGGAGCACTGAAGCTTTCTTT
TRBV14	-	-	TRBJ1-2	CASSQQRKGPGYTF	TGTGCCAGCAGCCAACAGCGTAAGGGGCCTGGCTACACCTTC
TRBV7-6	TRBD2	many	TRBJ2-3	CASSPGTSGGATDTQYF	TGTGCCAGCAGCCCAGGGACTAGCGGGGGGGCCACAGATACGCAGTATTTT
TRBV6-5	-	-	TRBJ2-3	CASRVRVTDTQYF	TGTGCCAGCAGGGTGAGGGTCACAGATACGCAGTATTTT
TRBV27	-	-	TRBJ2-2	CASSSSGNTGELFF	TGTGCCAGCAGTTCATCAGGGAACACCGGGGAGCTGTTTTTT
TRBV5-1	TRBD1	-	TRBJ2-2	CASSLTMGQGTNTGELFF	TGCGCCAGCAGCCTTACTATGGGACAGGGGACGAACACCGGGGAGCTGTTTTTT
TRBV7-6	TRBD1	-	TRBJ2-1	CASSLEVSLSGQSSYNEQFF	TGTGCCAGCAGCTTAGAAGTCTCATTGTCGGGACAGAGCTCCTACAATGAGCAGTTCTTC
TRBV7-2	-	many	TRBJ2-1	CASSVVSDEQFF	TGTGCCAGCAGCGTGGTTTCGGATGAGCAGTTCTTC
TRBV4-3	-	few	TRBJ1-3	CASSQDGQGPPGNTIYF	TGCGCCAGCAGCCAAGACGGGCAGGGACCACCTGGAAACACCATATATTTT
TRBV19	-	-	TRBJ1-6	CASSTFGYNSPLHF	TGTGCCAGTAGCACTTTCGGATACAATTCACCCCTCCACTTT
TRBV28	-	-	TRBJ1-1	CASSSTSRGTEAFF	TGTGCCAGCAGTTCCACATCAAGAGGAACTGAAGCTTTCTTT
TRBV6-6	TRBD2	-	TRBJ2-1	CASLPRLAGVSSYNEQFF	TGTGCCAGCTTACCCAGACTAGCGGGGGTCAGCTCCTACAATGAGCAGTTCTTC
TRBV11-3	-	few	TRBJ2-5	CASSLGRRETQYF	TGTGCCAGCAGCTTAGGGCGCCGGGAGACCCAGTACTTC
TRBV19	-	-	TRBJ1-6	CASSMPGGVFPGDSPLHF	TGTGCCAGTAGTATGCCTGGGGGGGTCTTTCCCGGAGATTCACCCCTCCACTTT
TRBV7-9	TRBD1	few	TRBJ2-7	CASSLTGTGDEQYF	TGTGCCAGCAGCTTAACGGGGACAGGGGACGAGCAGTACTTC
TRBV24-1	TRBD1	few	TRBJ1-2	CATSDGAPGQGVVPYGYTF	TGTGCCACCAGTGATGGAGCGCCGGGACAGGGTGTAGTCCCCTATGGCTACACCTTC
TRBV7-2	-	few	TRBJ1-1	CASSYLKRDTEAFF	TGTGCCAGCAGCTATCTCAAGCGGGACACTGAAGCTTTCTTT